This T cell receptor (beta chain) was found in a study of T cell responses to AZD1222 COVID-19 vaccine. Profiled with immunoSEQ multiplex PCR; TCRdb holds only in-frame clones, not every one. The top ten clones hold 6.3% of a sample with over 100,000 clones, around 90% of them seen once. V lost 4 bases and J 8 bases, leaving 17 bases between the germline ends. Germline assignment: CDR1 KGHDR and CDR2 SFDVKD. The CDR3 spans 15 residues. The source is an adult in good health. The input for sequencing was peripheral blood, taken on day 0 of AZD1222 vaccination. The rearrangement joins TRBV24-1 to TRBJ2-1; D is uncertain. The CDR3: CATSDPNWLGDEQFF. CDR3 bases: TGTGCCACCAGTGACCCGAACTGGTTGGGTGATGAGCAGTTCTTC.